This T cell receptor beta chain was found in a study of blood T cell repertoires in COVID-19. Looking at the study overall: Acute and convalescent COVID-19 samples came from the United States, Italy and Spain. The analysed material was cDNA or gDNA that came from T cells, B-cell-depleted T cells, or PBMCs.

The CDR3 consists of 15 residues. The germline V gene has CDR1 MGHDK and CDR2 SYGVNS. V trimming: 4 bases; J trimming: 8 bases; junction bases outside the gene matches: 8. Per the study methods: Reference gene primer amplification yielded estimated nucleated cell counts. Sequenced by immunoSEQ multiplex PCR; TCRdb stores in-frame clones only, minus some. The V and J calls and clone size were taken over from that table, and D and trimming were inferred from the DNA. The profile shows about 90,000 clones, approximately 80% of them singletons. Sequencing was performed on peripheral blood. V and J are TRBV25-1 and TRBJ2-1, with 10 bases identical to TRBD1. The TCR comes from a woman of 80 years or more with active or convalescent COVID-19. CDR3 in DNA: TGTGCCAGCAGTGGTAACGGACAGGGGGTGTATGAGCAGTTCTTC. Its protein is CASSGNGQGVYEQFF.